The 20 T cell receptor beta chains below were found in one sample sequenced in a study of blood T cell repertoires in COVID-19. The table came from immunoSEQ multiplex PCR; TCRdb's copy has only in-frame clones and leaves some out. The data contain 95,000 to 130,000 clones, roughly 85% of them singletons. Sequencing was done on a sample of peripheral blood. These receptors originate from a man in his thirties or forties with acute or convalescent COVID-19.

This clone has only one observation. The chain links TRBV29-1 to TRBJ1-2; D is perhaps TRBD1 (5 bases). The V end lost 3 bases, the J end lost 8 bases, and 16 bases lay between the germline ends. Per germline, CDR1 SQVTM and CDR2 ANQGSEA. This CDR3 has 13 amino acids. This chain's CDR3 is CSVDIGHLGGYTF. The CDR3 nucleotides read TGCAGCGTTGATATTGGACACTTGGGAGGCTACACCTTC.

The chain joins TRBV7-8 to TRBJ2-4; 7 bases are a match to TRBD2. This CDR3 contains 15 residues. The J segment lost 8 bases and the V segment lost 5 bases, leaving 12 bases of the junction unmatched. CDR1 SGHVS and CDR2 FQNEAQ come from the germline V gene. The CDR3 DNA follows: TGTGCCAGCAGCCCCCAGCGGGGCGTGTCGGACATTCAGTACTTC. It translates to CASSPQRGVSDIQYF.

V usage is TRBV19 and J usage is TRBJ2-1; the D is unclear. In germline, CDR1 is LNHDA, CDR2 SQIVND (reference sequence). Trimming removed 4 bases from V and 4 bases from J, with 11 bases in between. The CDR3 has 14 residues. CDR3: CASSTRLEYNEQFF. The CDR3 DNA follows: TGTGCCAGTAGTACCCGCCTAGAGTACAATGAGCAGTTCTTC. The entire variable domain, with the rest obtained from reference TRBV19 and TRBJ2-1, is as follows: DGGITQSPKYLFRKEGQNVTLSCEQNLNHDAMYWYRQDPGQGLRLIYYSQIVNDFQKGDIAEGYSVSREKKESFPLTVTSAQKNPTAFYLCASSTRLEYNEQFFGPGTRLTVL.

CDR3 DNA sequence: TGTGCCAGTAGTCCTACCGGGGGGGCCTTAGATACGCAGTATTTT. Protein product: CASSPTGGALDTQYF. The chain is built from TRBV19 and TRBJ2-3, with 8 positions matching TRBD2. In germline, CDR1 is LNHDA, CDR2 SQIVND (reference sequence). The length of the CDR3 is 15 residues. Germline trimming cut 5 bases from V and 5 bases from J; bases unmatched to any gene: 9.

The chain joins TRBV7-6 to TRBJ2-1; 7 bases are shared with TRBD1. The CDR3 contains 13 residues. V shed 5 bases and J 4 bases; nucleotides not matched to a gene: 2. Looked up from germline, CDR1 is SGHVS and CDR2 is FNYEAQ. CDR3 sequence: CASSRDSYNEQFF. The CDR3 bases are TGTGCCAGCAGCCGGGACAGTTACAATGAGCAGTTCTTC.

The chain uses TRBV27 and TRBJ1-1; D is perhaps TRBD1 (5 bases). The CDR3 is 13 residues long. Germline CDR1 MNHEY, CDR2 SMNVEV (reference sequence). The V end lost 2 bases, the J end lost 9 bases, and 13 bases lay between the germline ends. The CDR3 sequence: CASSLGRGAQAFF. The CDR3 coding sequence is TGTGCCAGCAGTTTAGGGAGGGGAGCTCAAGCTTTCTTT.

The count of this clone is one. The chain uses TRBV28 and TRBJ1-4; D might be TRBD1 (6 bases). This CDR3 has 14 residues. The germline CDR1 and CDR2 sequences are MDHEN and SYDVKM. V was cut by 6 bases and J by 7 bases, with 15 bases left in between. CDR3 amino acids: CASSKDSRGEKLFF. CDR3 sequence (DNA): TGTGCCAGCAGCAAGGACAGTCGAGGTGAAAAACTGTTTTTT.

The gene calls are TRBV29-1 and TRBJ2-1, with D hard to call. Germline V gene sequence: CDR1 SQVTM, CDR2 ANQGSEA. With 6 bases removed from V and 4 bases from J, the gap between germline ends came to 16 bases. The CDR3 has 14 amino acids. The CDR3: CSVAPSASYNEQFF. The DNA of the CDR3 is TGCAGCGTGGCCCCAAGCGCCAGTTACAATGAGCAGTTCTTC.

This clone was observed a handful of times. V usage is TRBV28 and J usage is TRBJ1-4, with D maybe TRBD1 (6 bases). CDR1 MDHEN and CDR2 SYDVKM come from the germline V gene. V was shortened by 4 bases and J by 0 bases, with 15 bases between the two germline ends. This CDR3 has 17 residues. The DNA of the CDR3 is TGTGCCAGCAGTTCACCGGGACACCTTACAACTAATGAAAAACTGTTTTTT. Protein sequence: CASSSPGHLTTNEKLFF.

This chain uses TRBV9 with TRBJ1-2; 9 bases agree with TRBD1. In germline, CDR1 is SGDLS, CDR2 YYNGEE. The CDR3 covers 15 residues. Germline trimming cut 3 bases from V and 4 bases from J; bases unmatched to any gene: 7. The CDR3 coding sequence is TGTGCCAGCAGCGATCCCGGGACAGGGCTCTATGGCTACACCTTC. Translation: CASSDPGTGLYGYTF.

V usage is TRBV5-1 and J usage is TRBJ2-1; 8 bases map to TRBD1. This CDR3 is built from 15 residues. Germline trimming cut 4 bases from V and 5 bases from J; bases unmatched to any gene: 8. The germline V gene has CDR1 SGHRS and CDR2 YFSETQ. CDR3 DNA sequence: TGCGCCAGCAGCATTAGACAGGGGTTGGACAATGAGCAGTTCTTC. Amino acids: CASSIRQGLDNEQFF. Combining the CDR3 with reference TRBV5-1 and TRBJ2-1 gives the whole variable domain KAGVTQTPRYLIKTRGQQVTLSCSPISGHRSVSWYQQTPGQGLQFLFEYFSETQRNKGNFPGRFSGRQFSNSRSEMNVSTLELGDSALYLCASSIRQGLDNEQFFGPGTRLTVL.

V usage is TRBV2 and J usage is TRBJ1-1; TRBD1 is a possible D gene (5 bases). The CDR3 consists of 11 residues. V was cut by 10 bases and J by 1 base, with 7 bases left in between. The V gene's germline CDR1 is SNHLY and CDR2 FYNNEI. DNA of the CDR3: TGTGCCACTACAGGGAACACTGAAGCTTTCTTT. Its translation is CATTGNTEAFF.

This chain uses TRBV30 with TRBJ1-5; maybe TRBD1 (5 bases). This CDR3 has 13 residues. Trimming shortened V by 3 bases and J by 6 bases, and 12 bases separated the two germline ends. CDR1 and CDR2 from the germline V gene are GTSNPN and SVGIG (reference sequence). CDR3 nucleotide sequence: TGTGCCTGGAGCCTCAGGGAAGGTCAGCCCCAGCATTTT. Translation: CAWSLREGQPQHF.

This clone was picked up a small number of times. The CDR3 here is CASSVAPGVGYEQYF. Written as DNA, the CDR3 is TGTGCCAGCAGCGTAGCCCCCGGGGTTGGGTACGAGCAGTACTTC. J is TRBJ2-7 and V is TRBV9, with TRBD2 as a possible D gene (5 bases). From germline, CDR1 is SGDLS and CDR2 YYNGEE. The length of the CDR3 is 15 residues. The V and J ends lost 0 bases and 4 bases respectively, with 14 bases between them. Full variable domain (rest looked up from reference TRBV9 and TRBJ2-7): DSGVTQTPKHLITATGQRVTLRCSPRSGDLSVYWYQQSLDQGLQFLIQYYNGEERAKGNILERFSAQQFPDLHSELNLSSLELGDSALYFCASSVAPGVGYEQYFGPGTRLTVT.

J is TRBJ1-1 and V is TRBV4-1, with D perhaps TRBD1 (5 bases). Germline CDR1 and CDR2: MGHRA and YSYEKL. The CDR3 is 15 residues long. V dropped 0 bases and J dropped 5 bases, with 13 bases sitting between them. Here the CDR3 reads CASSQEGGLETEAFF. CDR3 bases: TGCGCCAGCAGCCAAGAGGGGGGGTTAGAAACTGAAGCTTTCTTT.

The chain carries TRBV6-5 and TRBJ1-1; a possible D gene is TRBD1 (5 bases). This CDR3 spans 13 amino acids. Germline CDR1 MNHEY, CDR2 SVGAGI. V lost 0 bases, J lost 11 bases, and 13 bases lay in between. The CDR3 region is CASSYSRLGGAFF. The CDR3 nucleotides are TGTGCCAGCAGTTACTCGAGATTGGGGGGGGCTTTCTTT.

The rearrangement uses TRBV6-6 and TRBJ2-3; maybe TRBD1 (5 bases). With 4 bases removed from V and 1 base from J, the gap between germline ends came to 9 bases. Germline lookup yields CDR1 MNHNY and CDR2 SVGAGI (reference sequence). CDR3 length equals 14 residues. The CDR3 DNA sequence: TGTGCCAGCAGTTCAGGGCTGGGCACAGATACGCAGTATTTT. Translation: CASSSGLGTDTQYF.

The chain uses TRBV7-2 and TRBJ2-7, with D possibly matching TRBD1 (7 bases). Looked up from germline, CDR1 is SGHTA and CDR2 is FQGNSA. Trimming took 5 bases from V and 5 from J, leaving 16 bases between them. The CDR3 consists of 14 residues. CDR3 in amino acids: CASSPGRGAHEQYF. CDR3 in DNA: TGTGCCAGCAGCCCAGGCAGGGGGGCCCACGAGCAGTACTTC.

The rearrangement joins TRBV9 to TRBJ1-6; tentatively, D is TRBD1 (5 bases). The germline V gene encodes CDR1 SGDLS and CDR2 YYNGEE. V was clipped by 0 bases and J by 8 bases, with 12 bases between them. The length of the CDR3 is 15 residues. Here the CDR3 reads CASSVEPGSDSPLHF. The CDR3 nucleotides read TGTGCCAGCAGCGTAGAACCAGGGTCGGATTCACCCCTCCACTTT.

The chain combines TRBV6-2 or TRBV6-3 with TRBJ2-4; unclear D gene. Germline values: CDR1 MNHEY, CDR2 SVGEGT. V gave up 4 bases and J gave up 2 bases, with 12 bases separating them. The CDR3 spans 15 residues. DNA for the CDR3: TGTGCCAGCAGTTGGTCAGGAATATCCAAAAACATTCAGTACTTC. Amino acids: CASSWSGISKNIQYF.